The 7 T cell receptor beta chains reported below all come from one sample, sequenced in a study of T cell repertoires in cytomegalovirus infection. From the reads, TCRdb called clonotypes with MiXCR, one entry per CDR3 protein. Of hundreds of thousands of distinct CDR3 sequences in the sample, under 45% were seen once. Their antigens remain unidentified. The sequenced sample was cultured PBMCs, obtained from culture after CMV antigen stimulation. The receptors originated from a human donor in good health (CMV status not recorded). Some clones in this sample may be carry-over from other donors' samples.

Ten or more counts support this clonotype. The chain employs TRBV7-2 and TRBJ2-3; 14 nucleotides line up with TRBD2. The CDR3 runs to 16 residues. V lost 5 bases, J lost 6 bases, and 7 bases stayed unmatched. Germline V gene lookup returns CDR1 SGHTA and CDR2 FQGNSA. The DNA for the CDR3 is TGTGCCAGCAGCAACCGACTAGCGGGGGGGCTGGATACGCAGTATTTT. It translates to CASSNRLAGGLDTQYF.

The chain has TRBV9 and TRBJ2-7, with 7 nucleotides matching TRBD1. V lost 0 bases to trimming and J lost 3 bases; unmatched junction nucleotides: 9. Germline lookup yields CDR1 SGDLS and CDR2 YYNGEE. The CDR3 contains 16 residues. The CDR3 region has the DNA TGTGCCAGCAGCGTAGGACAGGGCAATGGGGGCTACGAGCAGTACTTC. It translates to CASSVGQGNGGYEQYF.

This clonotype has only a few counts. The chain carries TRBV12-3 or TRBV12-4 and TRBJ2-4; D not resolved. With 3 bases removed from V and 9 bases from J, the gap between germline ends came to 6 bases. There are 11 residues in the CDR3. The CDR3 DNA sequence: TGTGCCAGCAGTTTGGTTGGCATTCAGTACTTC. Translated: CASSLVGIQYF.

As to this clonotype: One base away lies a much larger clone, so this may be a sequencing read error. The V gene is TRBV7-2, the J gene TRBJ2-1; a possible D gene is TRBD1 (6 bases). Germline V gene data show CDR1 as SGHTA and CDR2 as FQGNSA. The CDR3 spans 13 residues. V gave up 5 bases and J gave up 9 bases, with 14 bases separating them. CDR3 DNA sequence: TGTGCCAGCAGCCCGGACAGCCTTCGTGAGCAGTTCTTC. This gives the protein CASSPDSLREQFF.

V usage is TRBV2 and J usage is TRBJ1-2; weak D call: TRBD1 (5 bases). The CDR3 spans 14 residues. V dropped 3 bases and J dropped 10 bases, with 18 bases sitting between them. Germline CDR1 reads SNHLY; CDR2 reads FYNNEI. The CDR3 sequence: CASSDFLLTAYYTF. The CDR3 bases are TGTGCCAGCAGTGATTTTCTCCTGACAGCATACTACACCTTC.

V gene TRBV7-2 combines with J gene TRBJ2-7; D perhaps matches TRBD2 (5 bases). This CDR3 spans 14 amino acids. Germline values: CDR1 SGHTA, CDR2 FQGNSA. Trimming cost V 5 bases and J 2 bases, with 13 bases left between them. The CDR3 protein is CASSPPGITYEQYF. In nucleotides, the CDR3 is TGTGCCAGCAGCCCTCCGGGAATCACCTACGAGCAGTACTTC.

This clonotype was seen at least ten times. The chain uses TRBV7-8 and TRBJ1-5, with TRBD1 identical over 9 bases. CDR3 size: 13 residues. Germline values: CDR1 SGHVS, CDR2 FQNEAQ. The ends lost 5 bases at V and 5 bases at J; junction bases unmatched: 1. The CDR3 loop is CASSRTGDQPQHF. The DNA for the CDR3 is TGTGCCAGCAGCAGGACAGGGGATCAGCCCCAGCATTTT.